Listed below are T cell receptor beta chains from one sample, sequenced in a study of T cell changes during pregnancy in multiple sclerosis. The repertoire was sequenced with immunoSEQ multiplex PCR; TCRdb's copy has only in-frame clones and lacks some. The table includes under 70,000 clones, about nine tenths detected once. The sample consisted of peripheral blood, taken after pregnancy. The receptor source for this set is a female donor in good health, enrolled as a control in a pregnancy study. The CDR3 runs from the conserved cysteine through the conserved F or W. The D gene is left open where the match is weak.

v_gene	d_gene	len	j_gene	CDR3aa
TRBV29-1	.	11	TRBJ1-2	CSVEYDYGYTF
TRBV10-3	TRBD1	14	TRBJ2-7	CAIKPGQGAYEQYF
TRBV19	TRBD2	15	TRBJ2-1	CASSIRLAGGNEQFF
TRBV19	.	16	TRBJ1-6	CASSSSATVYNSPLHF
TRBV4-1	.	15	TRBJ2-3	CASSQALGAANTQYF
TRBV19	TRBD1	13	TRBJ2-7	CASSIDRGYEQYF
TRBV10-3	.	17	TRBJ2-7	CAISEKLSPTGGHEQYF
TRBV7-2	.	14	TRBJ1-5	CASSPEGGYQPQHF
TRBV7-9	TRBD1	14	TRBJ1-1	CASSSQTGGTEAFF
TRBV30	.	12	TRBJ2-2	CAWSELTGELFF
TRBV4-3	.	15	TRBJ1-4	CASSQEARINEKLFF
TRBV9	TRBD1	15	TRBJ2-7	CASSPRTGEAYEQYF
TRBV7-9	TRBD1	16	TRBJ2-2	CASSFLGQGNTGELFF
TRBV4-3	TRBD1	16	TRBJ2-7	CASSHGTRTGNYEQYF
TRBV10-3	.	16	TRBJ1-5	CAISDGPGYSNQPQHF
TRBV6-5	TRBD1	13	TRBJ2-7	CASRGTGVYEQYF
TRBV5-8	.	14	TRBJ1-4	CASSSGDTNEKLFF
TRBV4-1	TRBD1	17	TRBJ1-1	CASDKLAGTGLGTEAFF
TRBV6-1	.	14	TRBJ1-6	CASRPRVPRSPLHF
TRBV10-3	.	14	TRBJ2-3	CAISGVPAPDTQYF
TRBV30	TRBD1	16	TRBJ2-3	CAWSRIWTGLADTQYF
TRBV6-5	.	15	TRBJ1-2	CASSRRQQQTYGYTF
TRBV7-3	.	14	TRBJ2-3	CASSTDRGGDTQYF
TRBV5-4	.	16	TRBJ2-3	CASSDGGIVGTDTQYF
TRBV5-1	TRBD1	14	TRBJ1-5	CASSVGQGDQPQHF
TRBV5-1	TRBD1	15	TRBJ1-6	CASSLGGTENSPLHF
TRBV14	TRBD1	13	TRBJ2-1	CASSQEWGQGKFF
TRBV9	TRBD1	16	TRBJ1-2	CASSVEGTGGVYGYTF
TRBV11-2	.	13	TRBJ2-7	CASSPRLAYEQYF
TRBV27	.	13	TRBJ2-5	CASSSQGRETQYF